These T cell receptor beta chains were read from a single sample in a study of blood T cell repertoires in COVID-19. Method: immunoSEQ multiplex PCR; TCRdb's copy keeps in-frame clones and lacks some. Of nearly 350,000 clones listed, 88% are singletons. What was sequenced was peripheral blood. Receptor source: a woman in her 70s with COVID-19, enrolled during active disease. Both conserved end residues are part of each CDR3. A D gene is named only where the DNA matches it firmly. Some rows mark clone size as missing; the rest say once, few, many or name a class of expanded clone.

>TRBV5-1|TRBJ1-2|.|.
CASSLELNGYTF
TGCGCCAGCAGCTTGGAGCTTAATGGCTACACCTTC
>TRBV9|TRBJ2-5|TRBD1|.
CASSYGQGLGETQYF
TGTGCCAGCAGCTACGGACAGGGGTTAGGGGAGACCCAGTACTTC
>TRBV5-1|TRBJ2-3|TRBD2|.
CASSLEGRGLAGTTDTQYF
TGCGCCAGCAGCTTGGAGGGCAGGGGACTAGCGGGGACCACAGATACGCAGTATTTT
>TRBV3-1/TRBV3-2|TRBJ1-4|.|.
CASSQGTVKLFF
TGTGCCAGCAGCCAAGGGACTGTAAAACTGTTTTTT
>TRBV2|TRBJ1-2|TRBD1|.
CASSPTGTNYGYTF
TGTGCCAGCAGCCCGACAGGGACCAACTATGGCTACACCTTC
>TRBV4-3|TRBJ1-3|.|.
CASSQDRGNTIYF
TGCGCCAGCAGCCAAGATAGAGGAAACACCATATATTTT
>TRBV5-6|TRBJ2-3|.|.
CASSLSLGSEPQYF
TGTGCCAGCAGCTTATCCCTCGGGTCGGAACCGCAGTATTTT
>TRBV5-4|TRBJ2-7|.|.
CASSFLHEQYF
TGTGCCAGCAGCTTTCTCCACGAGCAGTACTTC
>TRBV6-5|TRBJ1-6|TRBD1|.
CASSTRQGVRSPLHF
TGTGCCAGCAGTACGAGACAGGGGGTACGTTCACCCCTCCACTTT
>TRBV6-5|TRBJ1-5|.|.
CASSYSKGNQPQHF
TGTGCCAGCAGTTACTCGAAGGGGAACCAGCCCCAGCATTTT
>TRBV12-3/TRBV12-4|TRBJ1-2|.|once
CASSLWGPLGYTF
TGTGCCAGCAGTTTATGGGGGCCCCTCGGCTACACCTTC
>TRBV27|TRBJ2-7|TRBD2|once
CASSLNGRSSYEQYF
TGTGCCAGCAGTTTAAACGGGAGGAGCTCCTACGAGCAGTACTTC
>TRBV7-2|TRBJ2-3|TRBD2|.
CASSLGRPTSGGAMDTQYF
TGTGCCAGCAGCTTAGGCCGACCAACTAGCGGGGGGGCCATGGATACGCAGTATTTT
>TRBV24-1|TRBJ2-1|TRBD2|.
CATSAGGTYNEQFF
TGTGCCACCTCGGCGGGGGGGACCTACAATGAGCAGTTCTTC
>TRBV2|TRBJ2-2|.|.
CASLGGRGDRELFF
TGTGCCAGCCTCGGGGGGCGAGGTGACCGGGAGCTGTTTTTT
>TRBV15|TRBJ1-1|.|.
CATSRGVEGLNTEAFF
TGTGCCACCAGCAGAGGGGTGGAGGGTTTGAACACTGAAGCTTTCTTT
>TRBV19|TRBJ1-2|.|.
CASTPRGGVKWSYGYTF
TGTGCCAGTACGCCCCGGGGAGGGGTAAAATGGTCCTATGGCTACACCTTC
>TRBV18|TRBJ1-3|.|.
CASSPPEIPGNTIYF
TGTGCCAGCTCACCGCCGGAGATTCCGGGAAACACCATATATTTT
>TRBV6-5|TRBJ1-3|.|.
CASSYGSGGGNTIYF
TGTGCCAGCAGTTACGGCTCGGGGGGTGGAAACACCATATATTTT
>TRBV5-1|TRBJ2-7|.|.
CASSPGSYEQYF
TGCGCCAGCAGTCCCGGTTCCTACGAGCAGTACTTC
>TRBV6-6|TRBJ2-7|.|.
CASSYEQGYEQYF
TGTGCCAGCAGTTACGAACAGGGCTACGAGCAGTACTTC
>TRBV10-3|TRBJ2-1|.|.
CAISEPMGGNYNEQFF
TGTGCCATCAGTGAGCCGATGGGAGGTAATTACAATGAGCAGTTCTTC
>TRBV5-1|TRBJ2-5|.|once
CASSLMPQESQETQYF
TGCGCCAGCAGCCTAATGCCACAGGAAAGCCAAGAGACCCAGTACTTC
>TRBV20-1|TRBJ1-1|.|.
CSAKGTEAFF
TGCAGTGCTAAGGGGACTGAAGCTTTCTTT
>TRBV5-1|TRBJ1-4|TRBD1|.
CASSLGQGNEKLFF
TGCGCCAGCAGCTTGGGACAGGGTAATGAAAAACTGTTTTTT
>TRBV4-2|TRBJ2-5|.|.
CASSQSPYQRQETQYF
TGTGCCAGCAGCCAAAGCCCCTATCAGCGGCAAGAGACCCAGTACTTC
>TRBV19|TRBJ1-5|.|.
CATKPLQGSSNQPQHF
TGTGCCACTAAACCGCTACAGGGCTCGAGCAATCAGCCCCAGCATTTT
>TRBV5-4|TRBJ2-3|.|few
CASNSGRENTDTQYF
TGTGCCAGCAACTCGGGACGGGAGAACACAGATACGCAGTATTTT
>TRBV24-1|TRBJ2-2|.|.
CATSDAGTGELFF
TGTGCCACCAGTGATGCAGGGACCGGGGAGCTGTTTTTT
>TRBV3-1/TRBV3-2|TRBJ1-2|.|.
CASSLQGGHNYGYTF
TGTGCCAGCAGCCTTCAGGGTGGGCACAACTATGGCTACACCTTC
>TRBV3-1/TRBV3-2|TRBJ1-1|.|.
CASSKLGGTEAFF
TGTGCCAGCAGTAAATTGGGAGGCACTGAAGCTTTCTTT
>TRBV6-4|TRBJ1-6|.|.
CASSDSRGSPLHF
TGTGCCAGCAGTGACTCGAGGGGGTCACCCCTCCACTTT
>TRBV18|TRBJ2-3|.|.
CASSPGTRGADTQYF
TGTGCCAGCTCACCAGGGACCAGGGGGGCAGATACGCAGTATTTT
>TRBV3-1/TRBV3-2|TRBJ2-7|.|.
CASSQDAGAEQYF
TGTGCCAGCAGCCAAGATGCGGGGGCCGAGCAGTACTTC
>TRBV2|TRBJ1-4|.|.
CASRRDEKLFF
TGTGCCAGCAGGAGAGATGAAAAACTGTTTTTT
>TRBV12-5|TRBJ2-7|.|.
CASAQFVVGGPLVNEQYF
TGTGCTAGTGCCCAGTTTGTTGTGGGGGGGCCTTTAGTCAACGAGCAGTACTTC
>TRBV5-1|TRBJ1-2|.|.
CASSFKDSLYGYTF
TGCGCCAGCAGCTTTAAGGACAGCCTCTATGGCTACACCTTC
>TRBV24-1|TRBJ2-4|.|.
CATADKNIQYF
TGTGCCACCGCAGACAAAAACATTCAGTACTTC
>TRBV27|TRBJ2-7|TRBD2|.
CASSPYLSGVSYEQYF
TGTGCCAGCAGTCCGTACCTTAGCGGGGTCTCCTACGAGCAGTACTTC
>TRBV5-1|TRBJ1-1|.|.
CASSEIQGNTEAFF
TGCGCCAGCAGTGAGATACAGGGGAACACTGAAGCTTTCTTT
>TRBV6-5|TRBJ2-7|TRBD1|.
CASSYSGQGAYEQYF
TGTGCCAGCAGTTACTCGGGGCAGGGGGCCTACGAGCAGTACTTC
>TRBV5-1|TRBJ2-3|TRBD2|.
CASRGTSGARRGTDTQYF
TGCGCCAGCAGGGGGACTAGCGGGGCCCGGAGGGGCACAGATACGCAGTATTTT
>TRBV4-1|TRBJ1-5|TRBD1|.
CASSQDGTGYQPQHF
TGCGCCAGCAGCCAAGATGGGACAGGGTATCAGCCCCAGCATTTT
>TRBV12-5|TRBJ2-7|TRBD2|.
CASGLERGAYEQYF
TGTGCTAGTGGTTTGGAGCGGGGGGCCTACGAGCAGTACTTC
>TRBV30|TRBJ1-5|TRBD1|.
CAWTLDRENQPQHF
TGTGCCTGGACCCTGGACAGGGAGAATCAGCCCCAGCATTTT